Each of the 3 T cell receptor beta chains below was sequenced from the same sample in a study of OX40 agonist ivuxolimab in advanced cancers. Clones were sequenced by immunoSEQ multiplex PCR, and TCRdb holds only the in-frame ones, with some missing. The sample has 80,000 to 100,000 clones, about nine tenths seen once; the top ten hold around 6%. The specimen was CD4+ or CD8+ T cells sorted from blood, collected in a trial of the OX40 agonist ivuxolimab. These receptors were obtained from an adult with an advanced solid tumor such as melanoma, head and neck, liver or kidney cancer.

The chain combines TRBV6-6 with TRBJ1-4; tentatively, D is TRBD1 (6 bases). Per the germline V gene, CDR1 is MNHNY and CDR2 is SVGAGI (reference sequence). V lost 3 bases to trimming and J lost 7 bases, with 15 bases between them. The CDR3 covers 15 residues. Here the CDR3 reads CASSYEGGVGEKLFF. In DNA, the CDR3 is TGTGCCAGCAGTTATGAAGGGGGAGTTGGTGAAAAACTGTTTTTT.

The chain joins TRBV30 to TRBJ2-1; D is unclear. V was pared by 4 bases and J by 4 bases, with 17 bases between. The CDR3 runs to 15 residues. Germline V gives CDR1 GTSNPN, CDR2 SVGIG (reference sequence). The CDR3 DNA reads as TGTGCCTGGAAATCCTCCAATACTAAATACAATGAGCAGTTCTTC. Translated, it gives CAWKSSNTKYNEQFF. The entire variable domain, with the rest obtained from reference TRBV30 and TRBJ2-1, is as follows: SQTIHQWPATLVQPVGSPLSLECTVEGTSNPNLYWYRQAAGRGLQLLFYSVGIGQISSEVPQNLSASRPQDRQFILSSKKLLLSDSGFYLCAWKSSNTKYNEQFFGPGTRLTVL.

There are a few counts of this clone. The chain joins TRBV5-1 to TRBJ1-4; D gene uncertain. Trimming stripped 0 bases from V and 5 bases from J, with 14 bases between. In germline, CDR1 is SGHRS, CDR2 YFSETQ. CDR3 length: 16 residues. The CDR3 spells CASSLVRSRSNEKLFF. In DNA, the CDR3 is TGCGCCAGCAGCTTGGTTCGAAGTCGGAGCAATGAAAAACTGTTTTTT.